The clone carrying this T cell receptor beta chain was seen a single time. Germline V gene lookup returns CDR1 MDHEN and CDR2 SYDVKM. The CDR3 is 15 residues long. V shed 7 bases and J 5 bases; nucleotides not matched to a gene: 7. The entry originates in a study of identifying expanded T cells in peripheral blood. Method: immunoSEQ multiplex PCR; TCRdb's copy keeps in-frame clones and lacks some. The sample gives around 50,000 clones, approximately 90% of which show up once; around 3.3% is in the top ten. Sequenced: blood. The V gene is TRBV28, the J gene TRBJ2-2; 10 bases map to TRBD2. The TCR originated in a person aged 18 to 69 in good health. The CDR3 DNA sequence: TGTGCCAGCAACAAGCGGGGGGGCCTGACCGGGGAGCTGTTTTTT. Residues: CASNKRGGLTGELFF. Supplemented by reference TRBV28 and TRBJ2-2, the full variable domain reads DVKVTQSSRYLVKRTGEKVFLECVQDMDHENMFWYRQDPGLGLRLIYFSYDVKMKEKGDIPEGYSVSREKKERFSLILESASTNQTSMYLCASNKRGGLTGELFFGEGSRLTVL.